Shown below are 12 T cell receptor beta chains from a single sample sequenced in a study of blood T cell repertoires in COVID-19. Data came from immunoSEQ multiplex PCR; TCRdb stores just in-frame clones and leaves some out. The sample contains approximately 100,000 clones, 75% to 90% of which appear only once. The sample was peripheral blood. These receptors all stem from a woman of 80 years or more with active or convalescent COVID-19.

This clone was seen ten or more times. The chain has TRBV11-1 and TRBJ2-7, with 10 nucleotides matching TRBD2. Unmatched junction bases numbered 6, after V lost 1 base and J lost 6 bases. The V gene's germline CDR1 is SGHAT and CDR2 FQDESV (reference sequence). The CDR3 covers 15 residues. CDR3 coding DNA: TGTGCCAGCAGCTTAGGTCCTAGCGGGAGCCGCGAGCAGTACTTC. It yields the protein CASSLGPSGSREQYF.

The CDR3 DNA reads TGTGCCAGCAGCCAAGCGTATGAGACCTACGAGCAGTACTTC. Its translation: CASSQAYETYEQYF. The gene calls are TRBV4-2 and TRBJ2-7; D not certain. Per germline, CDR1 LGHNA and CDR2 YNFKEQ. Trimming left V 1 base short and J 2 bases short, with 9 bases between. The CDR3 sequence is 14 residues long.

The V gene is TRBV5-1, the J gene TRBJ2-6; D might be TRBD1 (5 bases). Germline values: CDR1 SGHRS, CDR2 YFSETQ. The CDR3 totals 16 residues. Trimming removed 4 bases at V and 0 bases at J, with 11 bases between. The CDR3 loop is CASSVWTSSGANVLTF. The DNA of the CDR3 is TGCGCCAGCAGCGTCTGGACAAGCTCTGGGGCCAACGTCCTGACTTTC.

The rearrangement links TRBV3-1 (or the pseudogene TRBV3-2) to TRBJ2-7, with D unresolved. The CDR3 sequence is 14 residues long. Trimming removed 0 bases from V and 3 bases from J, with 9 bases in between. Looked up from germline, CDR1 is LGHDT and CDR2 is YNNKEL (reference sequence). The CDR3, as DNA: TGTGCCAGCAGCCAAGATCGGAGCAGCTACGAGCAGTACTTC. This sequence encodes CASSQDRSSYEQYF.

This chain links TRBV29-1 with TRBJ2-7, with 9 bases fitting TRBD1. Germline V gene lookup returns CDR1 SQVTM and CDR2 ANQGSEA. The V gene end was trimmed by 7 bases and the J gene end by 5 bases; junction bases not matched to a gene: 6. The CDR3 sequence is 12 residues long. The CDR3 protein is CSAGQGNHEQYF. CDR3 nucleotides: TGCAGCGCAGGACAGGGGAACCACGAGCAGTACTTC.

This chain links TRBV11-2 with TRBJ2-1; D unclear. The CDR3 totals 13 residues. V gave up 4 bases and J gave up 10 bases, with 14 bases separating them. Germline V CDR1 and CDR2: SGHAT, FQNNGV. The CDR3 region has the DNA TGTGCCAGCAGCTGGGCTGCGAACGGCGAGCAGTTCTTC. Protein sequence: CASSWAANGEQFF.

V usage is TRBV7-8 and J usage is TRBJ2-7, with TRBD1 matching 10 bases. J lost 4 bases, V lost 2 bases, and 5 bases had no gene match. The CDR3 sequence is 15 residues long. From germline, CDR1 is SGHVS and CDR2 FQNEAQ. The CDR3 loop reads CASSLTGQGGYEQYF. CDR3 in DNA: TGTGCCAGCAGCTTAACCGGACAGGGGGGATACGAGCAGTACTTC. The full variable domain, completed using reference TRBV7-8 and TRBJ2-7, is GAGVSQSPRYKVAKRGQDVALRCDPISGHVSLFWYQQALGQGPEFLTYFQNEAQLDKSGLPSDRFFAERPEGSVSTLKIQRTQQEDSAVYLCASSLTGQGGYEQYFGPGTRLTVT.

This chain uses TRBV29-1 with TRBJ1-2, with D possibly TRBD1 on 5 matching bases. This CDR3 is built from 12 residues. V was cut by 7 bases and J by 8 bases, with 17 bases left in between. The germline V gene has CDR1 SQVTM and CDR2 ANQGSEA. In DNA, the CDR3 is TGCAGCGCGGAAGGACAAGAAAGGGGCTACACCTTC. This translates into CSAEGQERGYTF.

This clone was counted only a few times. This sequence joins TRBV4-1 and TRBJ2-3, with TRBD2 identical over 12 bases. Germline CDR1 is MGHRA and CDR2 is YSYEKL. The CDR3 contains 15 residues. V was pared by 6 bases and J by 5 bases, with 6 bases of the junction left unmatched. The CDR3 loop reads CASRRLAGAVDTQYF. CDR3 in DNA: TGCGCCAGCAGAAGACTAGCGGGAGCGGTAGATACGCAGTATTTT.

J is TRBJ2-7 and V is TRBV3-1 (or the pseudogene TRBV3-2); 9 bases are shared with TRBD1. V lost 6 bases, J lost 3 bases, and 3 bases stayed unmatched. Germline V gives CDR1 LGHDT, CDR2 YNNKEL (reference sequence). The CDR3 is made up of 13 amino acids. CDR3 loop: CASRTGGSYEQYF. As DNA, the CDR3 is TGTGCCAGCAGGACAGGGGGTAGCTACGAGCAGTACTTC.

A few counts support this clone. The chain combines TRBV11-2 with TRBJ2-2; perhaps TRBD2 as D (5 bases). Germline V gene sequence: CDR1 SGHAT, CDR2 FQNNGV. This CDR3 spans 16 amino acids. Trimming took 5 bases from V and 5 from J, leaving 18 bases between them. CDR3: CASSLLPDRGTGELFF. The DNA of the CDR3 is TGTGCCAGCAGCCTCCTACCGGACCGAGGGACCGGGGAGCTGTTTTTT.

The V and J genes are TRBV4-3 and TRBJ2-1; maybe TRBD1 (5 bases). V lost 4 bases, J lost 2 bases, and 12 bases lay in between. This CDR3 has 15 residues. Germline lookup yields CDR1 LGHNA and CDR2 YSLEER. CDR3: CASSPLGAPYNEQFF. CDR3 bases: TGCGCCAGCAGCCCTCTAGGGGCCCCCTACAATGAGCAGTTCTTC.